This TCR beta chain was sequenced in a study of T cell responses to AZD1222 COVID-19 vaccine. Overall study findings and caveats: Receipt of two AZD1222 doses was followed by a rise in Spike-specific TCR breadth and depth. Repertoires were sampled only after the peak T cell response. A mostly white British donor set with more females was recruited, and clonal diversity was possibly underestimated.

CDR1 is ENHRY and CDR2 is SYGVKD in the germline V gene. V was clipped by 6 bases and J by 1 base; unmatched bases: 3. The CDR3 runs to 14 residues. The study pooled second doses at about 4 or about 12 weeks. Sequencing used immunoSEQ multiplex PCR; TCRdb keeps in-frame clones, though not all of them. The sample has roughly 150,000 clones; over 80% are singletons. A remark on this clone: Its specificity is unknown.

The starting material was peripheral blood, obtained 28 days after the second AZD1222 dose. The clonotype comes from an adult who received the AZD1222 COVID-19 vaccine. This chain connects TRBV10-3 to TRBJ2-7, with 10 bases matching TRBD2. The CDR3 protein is CAISLAGESYEQYF. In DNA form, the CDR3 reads TGTGCCATCAGCCTAGCGGGGGAGTCCTACGAGCAGTACTTC.